This T cell receptor beta chain was recovered during a study of CD8+ T cells in alopecia areata. Germline lookup yields CDR1 GTSNPN and CDR2 SVGIG (reference sequence). The CDR3 extends over 13 amino acids. V lost 3 bases to trimming and J lost 3 bases, with 9 bases between them. cDNA serving as the sequencing template came from extracted, reverse transcribed RNA. Assay used: immunoSEQ multiplex PCR; TCRdb lists only in-frame clones, some missing. The repertoire holds around 250,000 clones, with 67% as singletons. The sequence came from a human donor with alopecia areata. Sequencing used CD4+ T cells sorted from blood, obtained at week 0. This chain uses TRBV30 with TRBJ2-1, with D perhaps assigned TRBD1 or TRBD2 (5 bases each). The chain's CDR3 is CAWSGDDYNEQFF. CDR3 bases: TGTGCCTGGAGCGGGGACGACTACAATGAGCAGTTCTTC.